This T cell receptor beta chain comes out of a study of blood T cell repertoires in COVID-19. The overall study: There were acute and convalescent COVID-19 samples, and they came from the United States, Italy and Spain. From T cells, B-cell-depleted T cells, or PBMCs came the material, which was cDNA or gDNA.

This clone has just a few counts. Germline loops: CDR1 SGDLS, CDR2 YYNGEE. There are 13 residues in the CDR3. V lost 7 bases and J lost 1, with 11 bases in between. Per the original methods: It was from reference gene primer amplification that nucleated cell counts were estimated. Sequencing was performed with immunoSEQ multiplex PCR; in TCRdb, only in-frame clones are kept and a portion is missing. That table supplies the V and J calls and clone size; D and trimming were determined from the DNA. The sample has 200,000 to 250,000 clones, 75% to 90% seen once. The specimen was peripheral blood. The origin of this receptor is a man in his fifties or sixties who had recovered from COVID-19. The rearrangement links TRBV9 to TRBJ1-1; D remains ambiguous. CDR3 loop: CASGAYTNTEAFF. CDR3 bases: TGTGCCAGCGGAGCGTACACGAACACTGAAGCTTTCTTT.